The subject of this entry is one T cell receptor (beta chain). The antigen is unknown. Runs used v3.0 of the immunoSEQ assay and were done at survey level. Libraries were prepared by immunoSEQ multiplex PCR; TCRdb keeps only in-frame clonotypes and omits some of them. The sample has 25,000 to 35,000 clones, around 90% seen once; the top ten hold roughly 4%. This specimen belongs to a study of long-term antiretroviral therapy in people with HIV. Study at large: Initial samples were collected about a decade before the 2015 immediate-ART recommendation.

Broader study findings: Sampling of blood ran from about 2004 to 2017, and older ART regimens were possibly in use.

Each contributor possessed a minimum of one pre-ART and a minimum of two post-ART PBMC samples. The source of this sequence is a woman aged 40 to 49 with HIV. The material sequenced was unsorted PBMCs, taken about 5.5 years after starting antiretroviral therapy.

The CDR3, as DNA: TGTGCCAGCAGCTTGGCGGGGTACACTGAAGCTTTCTTT. Translating it yields CASSLAGYTEAFF. The chain has TRBV5-6 and TRBJ1-1; D ambiguous. This CDR3 comprises 13 residues. The V end was cut by 0 bases, the J end by 3 bases, with 6 bases between. CDR1 is SGHDT, CDR2 YYEEEE, per germline.